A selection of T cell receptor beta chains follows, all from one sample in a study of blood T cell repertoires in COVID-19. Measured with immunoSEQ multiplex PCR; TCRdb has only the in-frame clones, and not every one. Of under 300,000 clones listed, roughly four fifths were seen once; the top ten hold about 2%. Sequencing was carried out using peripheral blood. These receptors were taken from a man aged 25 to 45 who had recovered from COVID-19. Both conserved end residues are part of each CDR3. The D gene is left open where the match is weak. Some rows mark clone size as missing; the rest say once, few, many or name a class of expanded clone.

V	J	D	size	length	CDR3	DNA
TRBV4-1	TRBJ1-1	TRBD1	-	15	CASSQGTTGIAEAFF	TGCGCCAGCAGCCAAGGAACGACAGGGATCGCTGAAGCTTTCTTT
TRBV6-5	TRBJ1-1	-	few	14	CASRDGRGVTEAFF	TGTGCCAGCAGAGACGGACGGGGAGTCACTGAAGCTTTCTTT
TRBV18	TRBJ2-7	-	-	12	CASSPTGVEQYF	TGTGCCAGCTCACCAACAGGCGTAGAGCAGTACTTC
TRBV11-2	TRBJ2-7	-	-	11	CASSLGREQYF	TGTGCCAGCAGCTTAGGCCGGGAGCAGTACTTC
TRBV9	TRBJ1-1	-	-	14	CASSYDSSNTEAFF	TGTGCCAGCAGCTATGACAGTTCGAACACTGAAGCTTTCTTT
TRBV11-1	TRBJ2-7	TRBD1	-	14	CASSSGQGLQGQYF	TGTGCCAGCAGCTCGGGACAGGGATTGCAGGGGCAGTACTTC
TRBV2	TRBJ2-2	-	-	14	CASSRRGNTGELFF	TGTGCCAGCAGCAGGAGGGGGAACACCGGGGAGCTGTTTTTT
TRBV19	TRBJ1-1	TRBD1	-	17	CASSIETGATLGTEAFF	TGTGCCAGTAGTATCGAAACAGGGGCAACGCTAGGGACTGAAGCTTTCTTT
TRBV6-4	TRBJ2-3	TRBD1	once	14	CASSTGTGADTQYF	TGTGCCAGCAGTACCGGGACAGGGGCAGATACGCAGTATTTT
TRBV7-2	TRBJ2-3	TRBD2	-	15	CASSLVPSGPDTQYF	TGTGCCAGCAGCTTAGTACCTAGCGGGCCAGATACGCAGTATTTT
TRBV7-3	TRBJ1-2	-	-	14	CASSLSPRDGGYTF	TGTGCCAGCAGCTTATCCCCCAGGGATGGCGGCTACACCTTC
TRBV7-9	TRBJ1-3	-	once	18	CASSSGPGGEAAGNTIYF	TGTGCCAGCAGCTCCGGCCCCGGGGGGGAGGCAGCAGGAAACACCATATATTTT
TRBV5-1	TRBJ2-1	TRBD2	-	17	CASSGGLAGGTYNEQFF	TGCGCCAGCAGCGGAGGACTAGCGGGGGGTACCTACAATGAGCAGTTCTTC
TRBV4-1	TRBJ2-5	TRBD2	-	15	CASSHDRGGGETQYF	TGCGCCAGCAGCCACGATAGGGGCGGGGGAGAGACCCAGTACTTC
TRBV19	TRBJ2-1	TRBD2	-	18	CASSILPAGGSSYNEQFF	TGTGCCAGTAGTATCCTCCCGGCCGGGGGGAGCTCCTACAATGAGCAGTTCTTC